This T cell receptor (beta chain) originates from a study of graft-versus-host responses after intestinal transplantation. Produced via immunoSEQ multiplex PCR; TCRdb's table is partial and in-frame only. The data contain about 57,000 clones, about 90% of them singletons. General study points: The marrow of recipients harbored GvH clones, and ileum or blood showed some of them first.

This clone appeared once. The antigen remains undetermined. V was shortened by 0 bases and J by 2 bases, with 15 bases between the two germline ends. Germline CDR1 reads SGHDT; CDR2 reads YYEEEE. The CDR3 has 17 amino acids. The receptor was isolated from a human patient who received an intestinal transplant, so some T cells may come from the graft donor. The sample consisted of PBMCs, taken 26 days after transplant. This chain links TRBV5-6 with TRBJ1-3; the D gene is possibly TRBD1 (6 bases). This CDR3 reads CASSLGRTEYAGNTIYF. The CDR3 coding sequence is TGTGCCAGCAGCTTGGGTAGGACAGAATATGCTGGAAACACCATATATTTT. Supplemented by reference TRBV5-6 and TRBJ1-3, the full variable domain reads DAGVTQSPTHLIKTRGQQVTLRCSPKSGHDTVSWYQQALGQGPQFIFQYYEEEERQRGNFPDRFSGHQFPNYSSELNVNALLLGDSALYLCASSLGRTEYAGNTIYFGEGSWLTVV.